This T cell receptor (beta chain) is from a study of cytomegalovirus exposure and HLA in healthy donors. The study, taken as a whole, reports: Links to common viral pathogens appeared, in a later analysis, for several of the most significant clusters. Relative to the approximately 630-donor mean, N-insertions were reportedly fewer in an Asian-associated ancestry cluster in a later analysis. The study put around 180 TCR beta chains on its list as cytomegalovirus-associated.

The primer mix had 60 Vbeta and 13 Jbeta primers. Original handling: An analysis that came later counted approximately 76 million unique TCR beta chains, 10 million to 11 million shared. TCRdb's copy holds only in-frame clones and misses some; the assay was immunoSEQ multiplex PCR. V and J calls plus clone size are reproduced from that table; the DNA served to infer D and trimming. Of approximately 290,000 clones listed, about four fifths are singletons. Concerning this clone itself: Its antigen is not identified.

The sequenced material came from PBMCs. The sequence was collected from a girl aged 2 to 9 in good health and CMV-seronegative.

In DNA, the CDR3 is TGTGCCAGCAGCTCCCGTAGGACTAGCCTTAGCACAGATACGCAGTATTTT. This encodes CASSSRRTSLSTDTQYF. V usage is TRBV7-2 and J usage is TRBJ2-3; 8 nucleotides align to TRBD2. Germline-derived CDR1 and CDR2 are SGHTA and FQGNSA. The junction had 9 bases not matched to a gene; V was cut back by 4 bases and J by 0 bases. There are 17 residues in the CDR3.